This T cell receptor beta chain is drawn from a study of T cell responses to AZD1222 COVID-19 vaccine. The trim removed 6 bases at V and 5 bases at J, leaving 10 bases unmatched. The V gene's germline CDR1 is MDHEN and CDR2 SYDVKM. CDR3 length: 17 residues. As regards this clone: As yet, its antigen is unknown.

Study-wide findings and caveats: Only a handful of AZD1222 recipients tested seropositive at baseline. Spike-wide vaccine-associated CD4 TCRs dominated at 160-218 and 743-854. A reported finding is that nearly half of spike-specific TCRs target unmutated variant regions.

Generated by immunoSEQ multiplex PCR, the TCRdb table keeps only in-frame clones and is missing some. The sample carries under 200,000 clones, 85% to 95% recorded once. The J gene is TRBJ2-3, the V gene TRBV28; 14 bases line up with TRBD2. The sequences come from peripheral blood, collected 28 days after the second dose of the MenACWY control vaccine. The clonotype comes from an adult who received the MenACWY meningococcal vaccine as a control. The CDR3 DNA follows: TGTGCCAGCAGCTCTCCGGGACTAGCGGGAGTTTTAGATACGCAGTATTTT. This encodes CASSSPGLAGVLDTQYF.